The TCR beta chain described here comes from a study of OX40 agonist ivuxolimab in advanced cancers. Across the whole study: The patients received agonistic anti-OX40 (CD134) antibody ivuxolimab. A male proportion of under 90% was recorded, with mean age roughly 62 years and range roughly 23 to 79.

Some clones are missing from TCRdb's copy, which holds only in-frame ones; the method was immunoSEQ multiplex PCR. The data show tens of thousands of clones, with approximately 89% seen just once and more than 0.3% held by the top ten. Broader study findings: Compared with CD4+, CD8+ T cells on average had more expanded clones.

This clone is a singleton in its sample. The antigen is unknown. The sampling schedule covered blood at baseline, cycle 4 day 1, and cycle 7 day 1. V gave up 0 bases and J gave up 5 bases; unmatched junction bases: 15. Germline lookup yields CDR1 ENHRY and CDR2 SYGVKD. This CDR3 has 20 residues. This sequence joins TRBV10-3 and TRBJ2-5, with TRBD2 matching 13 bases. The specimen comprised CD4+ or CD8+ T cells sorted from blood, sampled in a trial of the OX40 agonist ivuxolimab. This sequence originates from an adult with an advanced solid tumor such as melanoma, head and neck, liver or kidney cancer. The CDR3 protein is CAISESRGLAGPTRGETQYF. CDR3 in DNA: TGTGCCATCAGTGAGTCGAGGGGACTAGCGGGACCAACACGAGGGGAGACCCAGTACTTC.